Reported below is one T cell receptor (beta chain). The data belong to a study of OX40 agonist ivuxolimab in advanced cancers. In germline, CDR1 is SEHNR, CDR2 FQNEAQ (reference sequence). Unmatched junction bases numbered 6, after V lost 6 bases and J lost 3 bases. CDR3 length: 15 residues. TCRdb keeps only in-frame clones here, not all; method: immunoSEQ multiplex PCR. The repertoire consists of over 65,000 clones, with around 92% occurring once and the leading ten covering 11%. The source is an adult with an advanced solid tumor such as melanoma, head and neck, liver or kidney cancer. The chain recombines TRBV7-9 with TRBJ2-5, with TRBD1 matching over 11 bases. This sample comprised CD4+ or CD8+ T cells sorted from blood, obtained in a trial of the OX40 agonist ivuxolimab. CDR3 DNA: TGTGCCAGCAGTGCTCCGGGACAGGGGGAAGAGACCCAGTACTTC. Translating it yields CASSAPGQGEETQYF. The full variable domain, with the rest looked up from reference TRBV7-9 and TRBJ2-5, is DTGVSQNPRHKITKRGQNVTFRCDPISEHNRLYWYRQTLGQGPEFLTYFQNEAQLEKSRLLSDRFSAERPKGSFSTLEIQRTEQGDSAMYLCASSAPGQGEETQYFGPGTRLLVL.